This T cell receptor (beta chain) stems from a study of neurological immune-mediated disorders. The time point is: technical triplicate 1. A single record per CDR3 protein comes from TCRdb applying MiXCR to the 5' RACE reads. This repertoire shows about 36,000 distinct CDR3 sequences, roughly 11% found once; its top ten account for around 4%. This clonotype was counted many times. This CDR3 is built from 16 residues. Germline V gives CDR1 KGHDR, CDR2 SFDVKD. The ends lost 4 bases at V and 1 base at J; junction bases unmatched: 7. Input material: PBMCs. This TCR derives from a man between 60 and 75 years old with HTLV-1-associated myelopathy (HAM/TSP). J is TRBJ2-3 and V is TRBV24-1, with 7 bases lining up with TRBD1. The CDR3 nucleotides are TGTGCCACCAGTGACGCAGGGGGTTCCGGCACAGATACGCAGTATTTT. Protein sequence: CATSDAGGSGTDTQYF.